This T cell receptor (beta chain) is drawn from a study of early T cells in non-severe SARS-CoV-2 infection. Germline V lookup: CDR1 SNHLY, CDR2 FYNNEI. Trimming pared 5 bases from V and 7 bases from J, leaving 14 bases between. There are 14 residues in the CDR3. A single record per CDR3 protein comes from TCRdb applying MiXCR to the 5' RACE reads. The sample records 85,000 to 100,000 distinct CDR3 sequences, 11% being singletons. V gene TRBV2 combines with J gene TRBJ2-2; maybe TRBD2 (6 bases). Sequencing used whole blood, obtained at baseline. The receptor's source is an adult who was a healthcare worker with PCR-confirmed SARS-CoV-2 infection or an uninfected control (not recorded which). In DNA, the CDR3 is TGTGCCAGCAGTCCGACTAGTCTCCACGGGGAGCTGTTTTTT. Translated, it gives CASSPTSLHGELFF.